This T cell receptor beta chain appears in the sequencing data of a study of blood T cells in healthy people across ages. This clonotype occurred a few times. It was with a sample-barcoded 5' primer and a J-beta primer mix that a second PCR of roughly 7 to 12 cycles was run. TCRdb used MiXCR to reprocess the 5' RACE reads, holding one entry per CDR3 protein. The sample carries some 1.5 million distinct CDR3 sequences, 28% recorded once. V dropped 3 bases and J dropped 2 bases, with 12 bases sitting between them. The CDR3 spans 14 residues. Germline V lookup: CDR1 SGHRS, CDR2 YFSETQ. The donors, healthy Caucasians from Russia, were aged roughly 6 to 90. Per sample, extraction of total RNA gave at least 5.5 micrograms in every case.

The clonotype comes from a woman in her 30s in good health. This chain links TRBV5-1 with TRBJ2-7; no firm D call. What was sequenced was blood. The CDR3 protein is CASSWARATYEQYF. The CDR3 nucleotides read TGCGCCAGCAGCTGGGCTAGGGCCACCTACGAGCAGTACTTC.